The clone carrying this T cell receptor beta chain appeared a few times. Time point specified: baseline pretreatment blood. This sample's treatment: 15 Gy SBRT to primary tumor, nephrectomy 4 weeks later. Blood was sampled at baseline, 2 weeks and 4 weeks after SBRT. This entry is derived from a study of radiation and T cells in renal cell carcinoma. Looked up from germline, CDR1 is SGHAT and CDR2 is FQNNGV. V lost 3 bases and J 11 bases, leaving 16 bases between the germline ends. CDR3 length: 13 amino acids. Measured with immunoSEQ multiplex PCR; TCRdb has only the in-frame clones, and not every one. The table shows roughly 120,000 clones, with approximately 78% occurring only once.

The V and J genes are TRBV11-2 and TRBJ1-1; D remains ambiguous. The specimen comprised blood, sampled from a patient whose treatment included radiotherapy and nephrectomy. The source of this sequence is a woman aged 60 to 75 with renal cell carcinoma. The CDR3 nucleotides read TGTGCCAGCAGCTTTGACCGGCCTCGCTGGGCTTTCTTT. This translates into CASSFDRPRWAFF.